This note documents a single T cell receptor (beta chain) sequence. The data were obtained in a study of blood T cell repertoires in COVID-19. Study summary: PBMCs, B-cell-depleted T cells, or T cells were the source of the cDNA or gDNA that made up the material.

Sequenced by immunoSEQ multiplex PCR; TCRdb stores in-frame clones only, minus some. This table has 120,000 to 150,000 clones, 84% appearing once. CDR1 SGHAT and CDR2 FQNNGV come from the germline V gene. The CDR3 is made up of 15 amino acids. Trimming shortened V by 5 bases and J by 0 bases, and 13 bases separated the two germline ends. Sequencing input: PBMCs or T cells enriched from blood (not recorded which). V gene TRBV11-2 combines with J gene TRBJ1-1; TRBD1 might be the D (6 bases). The TCR originated in a woman aged 50 to 60 with acute COVID-19. As DNA, the CDR3 is TGTGCCAGCAGCGAACAGGGACGGGTGAACACTGAAGCTTTCTTT. Its translation: CASSEQGRVNTEAFF.